The 32 T cell receptor beta chains presented below share a single source sample, sequenced in a study of blood T cell repertoires in COVID-19. Generated by immunoSEQ multiplex PCR, the TCRdb table keeps only in-frame clones and is missing some. The table has some 300,000 clones, about nine tenths seen once. Sequenced input: PBMCs or T cells enriched from blood (not recorded which). The receptors were sampled from a woman between 50 and 59 years old who had been exposed to COVID-19.

The chain combines TRBV5-4 with TRBJ2-5; 9 bases are a match to TRBD1. CDR1 is SGHNT and CDR2 is YYREEE in the germline V gene (reference sequence). The V gene end was trimmed by 5 bases and the J gene end by 4 bases; junction bases not matched to a gene: 6. CDR3 length: 14 amino acids. CDR3 residues: CASSPTGGLETQYF. In DNA form, the CDR3 reads TGTGCCAGCAGTCCTACAGGGGGCCTAGAGACCCAGTACTTC.

The chain links TRBV5-1 to TRBJ2-1; D is uncertain. CDR1 SGHRS and CDR2 YFSETQ come from the germline V gene. V lost 4 bases and J lost 4, with 12 bases in between. The CDR3 is 14 residues long. CDR3 sequence reads: CASSPYSRYNEQFF. CDR3 DNA: TGCGCCAGCAGCCCATATTCGCGGTACAATGAGCAGTTCTTC.

V usage is TRBV11-2 and J usage is TRBJ1-1; TRBD1 aligns across 7 bases. Germline V CDR1 and CDR2: SGHAT, FQNNGV. Trimming at V came to 3 bases and at J to 2 bases, leaving 3 bases not matched to a gene. This CDR3 is 14 amino acids long. CDR3 sequence: CASSFRQGNTEAFF. The CDR3 DNA reads as TGTGCCAGCAGCTTTAGACAGGGTAACACTGAAGCTTTCTTT.

Here the CDR3 reads CASSLDRSSNQPQHF. The CDR3 DNA reads as TGTGCCAGCTCCTTAGACAGGTCTAGCAATCAGCCCCAGCATTTT. The genes are TRBV18 and TRBJ1-5, with a weak D call TRBD1 (6 bases). Germline CDR1 KGHSH, CDR2 LQKENI. V gave up 6 bases and J gave up 0 bases, with 12 bases separating them. This CDR3 contains 15 residues.

The V call is TRBV6-4, the J call TRBJ2-3, with D maybe TRBD2 (6 bases). V was trimmed by 0 bases and J by 6 bases, leaving 16 bases between them. CDR1 and CDR2 from the germline V gene are MRHNA and SNTAGT. CDR3 length equals 16 residues. The CDR3 DNA reads as TGTGCCAGCAGTGACTCTAGGACTACCCTATTGGATACGCAGTATTTT. It encodes CASSDSRTTLLDTQYF.

The J gene is TRBJ1-4, the V gene TRBV4-1; weak D call: TRBD1 (6 bases). Germline CDR1 and CDR2: MGHRA and YSYEKL. This CDR3 region has 15 residues. Trimming removed 3 bases from V and 0 bases from J, with 8 bases in between. The CDR3 loop reads CASSQGTTTNEKLFF. CDR3 in DNA: TGCGCCAGCAGCCAGGGGACAACAACTAATGAAAAACTGTTTTTT.

The J gene is TRBJ2-7, the V gene TRBV18, with TRBD2 matching 9 bases. The length of the CDR3 is 15 residues. Germline loops: CDR1 KGHSH, CDR2 LQKENI. The V and J ends lost 3 bases and 3 bases, in that order; junction bases with no gene match: 6. The CDR3 DNA follows: TGTGCCAGCTCACCGGAGCGGGGGGCCCGCTACGAGCAGTACTTC. This encodes CASSPERGARYEQYF.

The chain combines TRBV19 with TRBJ2-7, with 7 bases identical to TRBD1. The CDR3 sequence is 14 residues long. J was trimmed by 2 bases and V by 5 bases; bases with no gene match: 6. Germline CDR1 LNHDA, CDR2 SQIVND (reference sequence). The CDR3 bases are TGTGCCAGTAGTTCCGGGACAGCCACCTACGAGCAGTACTTC. Encoded protein: CASSSGTATYEQYF.

This sequence joins TRBV7-9 and TRBJ1-6; 7 bases line up with TRBD1. Losses at the gene ends were 5 bases for V and 6 bases for J; bases not matched to a gene: 7. The germline gives CDR1 SEHNR, CDR2 FQNEAQ (reference sequence). The CDR3 totals 15 residues. The CDR3 nucleotides are TGTGCCAGCAGCCCGGAGACAGGGCTTAATTCACCCCTCCACTTT. Its translation is CASSPETGLNSPLHF.

J is TRBJ1-4 and V is TRBV28; 7 nucleotides agree with TRBD1. The V gene end was trimmed by 10 bases and the J gene end by 4 bases; junction bases not matched to a gene: 9. There are 14 residues in the CDR3. The germline V gene has CDR1 MDHEN and CDR2 SYDVKM. The DNA for the CDR3 is TGTGCCACCAAAAATTACAGGGGTAATGAAAAACTGTTTTTT. Amino acid sequence: CATKNYRGNEKLFF.

This clone was seen just once. The chain is built from TRBV19 and TRBJ1-6; perhaps TRBD1 as D (6 bases). The ends were cut back, 3 bases at V and 6 bases at J, with 9 bases in the middle. The CDR3 consists of 14 residues. Germline CDR1 and CDR2: LNHDA and SQIVND (reference sequence). CDR3 bases: TGTGCCAGTAGTATTTCAGGGGTTAATTCACCCCTCCACTTT. Translation gives CASSISGVNSPLHF.

The V gene is TRBV5-6, the J gene TRBJ1-5, with 9 bases identical to TRBD1. Germline loops: CDR1 SGHDT, CDR2 YYEEEE. This CDR3 contains 13 residues. The J segment lost 5 bases and the V segment lost 4 bases, leaving 1 base of the junction unmatched. The CDR3 DNA follows: TGTGCCAGCAGCAGGGACAGGGATCAGCCCCAGCATTTT. Translating gives CASSRDRDQPQHF. Based on the CDR3 plus reference TRBV5-6 and TRBJ1-5, the full variable domain is DAGVTQSPTHLIKTRGQQVTLRCSPKSGHDTVSWYQQALGQGPQFIFQYYEEEERQRGNFPDRFSGHQFPNYSSELNVNALLLGDSALYLCASSRDRDQPQHFGDGTRLSIL.

The V gene is TRBV15, the J gene TRBJ1-5; D remains unclear. The CDR3 contains 15 residues. Germline lookup yields CDR1 LNHNV and CDR2 YYDKDF (reference sequence). V shed 3 bases and J shed 1 base, with 10 bases lying between them. This CDR3 is CATSRSSASNQPQHF. Here the CDR3 DNA reads TGTGCCACCAGCAGGAGCAGCGCCAGCAATCAGCCCCAGCATTTT. Together with reference TRBV15 and TRBJ1-5, the CDR3 gives the full variable domain: DAMVIQNPRYQVTQFGKPVTLSCSQTLNHNVMYWYQQKSSQAPKLLFHYYDKDFNNEADTPDNFQSRRPNTSFCFLDIRSPGLGDTAMYLCATSRSSASNQPQHFGDGTRLSIL.

The chain is built from TRBV7-9 and TRBJ2-1; 11 nucleotides align to TRBD2. Per germline, CDR1 SEHNR and CDR2 FQNEAQ (reference sequence). The CDR3 totals 14 residues. V was clipped by 7 bases and J by 5 bases; unmatched bases: 4. CDR3: CASTTSGGNNEQFF. CDR3 bases: TGTGCCAGCACAACTAGCGGGGGAAACAATGAGCAGTTCTTC.

The chain uses TRBV5-1 and TRBJ1-1; D gene uncertain. The CDR3 runs 15 residues. Deletions cut 4 bases from V and 6 bases from J, with 19 bases between. The germline V gene encodes CDR1 SGHRS and CDR2 YFSETQ. The CDR3 reads CASSGVGGFKAEAFF. Here the CDR3 DNA reads TGCGCCAGCAGCGGCGTAGGAGGGTTTAAGGCTGAAGCTTTCTTT.

The chain employs TRBV10-3 and TRBJ2-5; 7 bases fit TRBD2. The CDR3 loop spans 14 amino acids. The germline gives CDR1 ENHRY, CDR2 SYGVKD. Unmatched junction bases numbered 4, after V lost 3 bases and J lost 3 bases. This chain's CDR3 is CAISDASGKETQYF. For the CDR3, the DNA is TGTGCCATCAGTGACGCTAGCGGCAAAGAGACCCAGTACTTC.

CDR3: CASGAGELFF. For the CDR3, the DNA is TGTGCCAGTGGGGCAGGGGAGCTGTTTTTT. The V call is TRBV19, the J call TRBJ2-2; D is possibly TRBD1 (5 bases). With 8 bases removed from V and 8 bases from J, the gap between germline ends came to 6 bases. Germline V gives CDR1 LNHDA, CDR2 SQIVND (reference sequence). The CDR3 contains 10 residues.

The chain is built from TRBV2 and TRBJ1-6; 7 nucleotides agree with TRBD1. V lost 8 bases, J lost 3 bases, and 13 bases stayed unmatched. The CDR3 runs to 17 residues. Germline V gene lookup returns CDR1 SNHLY and CDR2 FYNNEI. The chain's CDR3 is CASGGGGLTSYNSPLHF. The CDR3 DNA reads as TGTGCCAGCGGAGGGGGCGGATTAACAAGCTATAATTCACCCCTCCACTTT.

V is TRBV19 and J is TRBJ2-1; 10 nucleotides align to TRBD2. Germline V gene data show CDR1 as LNHDA and CDR2 as SQIVND (reference sequence). The CDR3 spans 16 residues. The J segment lost 9 bases and the V segment lost 6 bases, leaving 14 bases of the junction unmatched. In DNA, the CDR3 is TGTGCCAGTAGCCGGCTGCTAGCGGGGGCGAGGGGTGAGCAGTTCTTC. This sequence encodes CASSRLLAGARGEQFF. Full variable domain (missing parts from reference TRBV19 and TRBJ2-1): DGGITQSPKYLFRKEGQNVTLSCEQNLNHDAMYWYRQDPGQGLRLIYYSQIVNDFQKGDIAEGYSVSREKKESFPLTVTSAQKNPTAFYLCASSRLLAGARGEQFFGPGTRLTVL.

The rearrangement links TRBV2 to TRBJ2-1; the D gene is possibly TRBD2 (5 bases). V lost 4 bases, J lost 5 bases, and 15 bases lay in between. The CDR3 length is 15 residues. CDR1 is SNHLY and CDR2 is FYNNEI in the germline V gene. The CDR3 sequence: CASSVDLGRHNEQFF. CDR3 sequence (DNA): TGTGCCAGCAGTGTAGACCTTGGGAGACACAATGAGCAGTTCTTC.

The chain couples TRBV14 to TRBJ1-2; weak D call: TRBD1 (6 bases). This CDR3 contains 13 residues. The V end was cut by 3 bases, the J end by 8 bases, with 13 bases between. CDR1 and CDR2 (germline): SGHDN, FVKESK. The CDR3 coding sequence is TGTGCCAGCAGCCACTGGGGGCAGGAAGGCTACACCTTC. Its translation: CASSHWGQEGYTF.

The V gene is TRBV6-8, the J gene TRBJ1-5; 9 positions agree with TRBD1. The CDR3 length is 15 residues. Per the germline V gene, CDR1 is MNHGY and CDR2 is SAAAGT. V shed 2 bases, J shed 5 bases, and the junction held 4 bases outside the gene matches. This CDR3 is CASSYDTGGDQPQHF. CDR3 DNA: TGTGCCAGCAGTTACGATACAGGGGGCGATCAGCCCCAGCATTTT.

The CDR3: CASSVEGRDTEAFF. The CDR3 DNA sequence: TGTGCCAGCAGTGTTGAGGGTAGGGACACTGAAGCTTTCTTT. This chain joins TRBV2 and TRBJ1-1; no clear D. Looked up from germline, CDR1 is SNHLY and CDR2 is FYNNEI. CDR3 length equals 14 residues. Trimming took 4 bases from V and 3 from J, leaving 12 bases between them.

This chain connects TRBV15 to TRBJ2-5; 10 bases agree with TRBD1. Germline V gene data show CDR1 as LNHNV and CDR2 as YYDKDF (reference sequence). The CDR3 consists of 15 residues. V was clipped by 3 bases and J by 2 bases; unmatched bases: 3. CDR3 coding DNA: TGTGCCACCAGCAGGACAGGGGGCCAACAAGAGACCCAGTACTTC. It translates to CATSRTGGQQETQYF.

This clone was detected only once. The genes are TRBV25-1 and TRBJ2-7; D call uncertain. The germline V gene has CDR1 MGHDK and CDR2 SYGVNS. The CDR3 spans 13 residues. The V end lost 3 bases, the J end lost 3 bases, and 9 bases lay between the germline ends. DNA for the CDR3: TGTGCCAGCAGTGATCGTTCAGGCTACGAGCAGTACTTC. Encoded protein: CASSDRSGYEQYF.

This chain links TRBV18 with TRBJ1-1; 10 bases fit TRBD1. CDR1 is KGHSH and CDR2 is LQKENI in the germline V gene. After removal of 0 bases from V and 5 bases from J, the junction contained 12 bases not matched to a gene. The CDR3 extends over 18 amino acids. This CDR3 is CASSPPQAGDRGKTEAFF. For the CDR3, the DNA is TGTGCCAGCTCACCACCACAGGCCGGGGACAGGGGAAAAACTGAAGCTTTCTTT.

The V call is TRBV4-2, the J call TRBJ2-4; 7 bases line up with TRBD1. This CDR3 has 13 amino acids. V shed 5 bases, J shed 5 bases, and the junction held 3 bases outside the gene matches. Germline lookup yields CDR1 LGHNA and CDR2 YNFKEQ. CDR3 sequence reads: CASSYQGENIQYF. CDR3 bases: TGTGCCAGCAGCTACCAGGGGGAAAACATTCAGTACTTC.

The chain links TRBV28 to TRBJ1-3; 9 bases agree with TRBD1. Germline loops: CDR1 MDHEN, CDR2 SYDVKM. V was pared by 5 bases and J by 0 bases, with 8 bases of the junction left unmatched. The CDR3 runs to 17 residues. CDR3 sequence reads: CASSQGGTGSSGNTIYF. CDR3 sequence (DNA): TGTGCCAGCAGTCAAGGAGGGACAGGGAGCTCTGGAAACACCATATATTTT.

This clone was detected only once. The chain recombines TRBV15 with TRBJ1-2; D is perhaps TRBD1 (5 bases). The CDR3 covers 14 residues. Germline V lookup: CDR1 LNHNV, CDR2 YYDKDF (reference sequence). V was cut by 3 bases and J by 6 bases, with 14 bases left in between. The CDR3 loop reads CATSRGPPKDGYTF. DNA for the CDR3: TGTGCCACCAGCAGGGGGCCGCCGAAGGATGGCTACACCTTC.

This chain connects TRBV18 to TRBJ2-2, with D perhaps TRBD2 (5 bases). CDR3 size: 16 residues. The germline gives CDR1 KGHSH, CDR2 LQKENI. Between the trimmed V and J ends, which lost 0 bases and 0 bases, there was a span of 8 bases. CDR3: CASSPPGAANTGELFF. CDR3 DNA: TGTGCCAGCTCACCACCGGGAGCGGCGAACACCGGGGAGCTGTTTTTT. Variable domain in full (rest from reference TRBV18 and TRBJ2-2): NAGVMQNPRHLVRRRGQEARLRCSPMKGHSHVYWYRQLPEEGLKFMVYLQKENIIDESGMPKERFSAEFPKEGPSILRIQQVVRGDSAAYFCASSPPGAANTGELFFGEGSRLTVL.

The gene calls are TRBV2 and TRBJ1-5; D may be TRBD1 (6 bases). The CDR3 runs to 12 residues. V gave up 8 bases and J gave up 6 bases, with 11 bases separating them. Germline V gene lookup returns CDR1 SNHLY and CDR2 FYNNEI. CDR3 sequence (DNA): TGTGCCAGCCGGACAGCGCCTCAGCCCCAGCATTTT. This sequence encodes CASRTAPQPQHF.

This clone occurred once. This chain uses TRBV7-2 with TRBJ2-3; 11 nucleotides agree with TRBD2. CDR3 length: 17 amino acids. Germline loops: CDR1 SGHTA, CDR2 FQGNSA. V trimming: 1 base; J trimming: 4 bases; junction bases outside the gene matches: 7. The CDR3 DNA follows: TGTGCCAGCAGCTTAGTCCTTAGCGGGGGGGCCGCAGATACGCAGTATTTT. Its protein is CASSLVLSGGAADTQYF.